The clone carrying this T cell receptor (beta chain) was observed many times. The antigen is not known. The sample comes from a study of early T cells in non-severe SARS-CoV-2 infection. Study-level information: Whole-blood bulk RNA, unsorted, was sequenced, and chains were unpaired. Study-wide points: There was a bias toward anti-spike CD8 responses in VDJdb matching, which missed private and CD4 specificities.

Unique molecular identifiers were added to individual cDNA molecules. TCRdb reprocessed the 5' RACE reads via MiXCR and lists one record per CDR3 protein. Here the sample spans tens of thousands of distinct CDR3 sequences, less than 5.5% being singletons. The CDR3 totals 15 residues. V lost 3 bases and J lost 0, with 9 bases in between. Germline lookup yields CDR1 LNHDA and CDR2 SQIVND (reference sequence). This sequence originates from an adult who was a healthcare worker with PCR-confirmed SARS-CoV-2 infection or an uninfected control (not recorded which). Sequencing was done on a sample of whole blood. The chain has TRBV19 and TRBJ2-1, with D perhaps being TRBD1 or TRBD2 (5 bases each). The CDR3 DNA reads TGTGCCAGTAGTATGGGACCTTCCTCCTACAATGAGCAGTTCTTC. Its translation: CASSMGPSSYNEQFF.